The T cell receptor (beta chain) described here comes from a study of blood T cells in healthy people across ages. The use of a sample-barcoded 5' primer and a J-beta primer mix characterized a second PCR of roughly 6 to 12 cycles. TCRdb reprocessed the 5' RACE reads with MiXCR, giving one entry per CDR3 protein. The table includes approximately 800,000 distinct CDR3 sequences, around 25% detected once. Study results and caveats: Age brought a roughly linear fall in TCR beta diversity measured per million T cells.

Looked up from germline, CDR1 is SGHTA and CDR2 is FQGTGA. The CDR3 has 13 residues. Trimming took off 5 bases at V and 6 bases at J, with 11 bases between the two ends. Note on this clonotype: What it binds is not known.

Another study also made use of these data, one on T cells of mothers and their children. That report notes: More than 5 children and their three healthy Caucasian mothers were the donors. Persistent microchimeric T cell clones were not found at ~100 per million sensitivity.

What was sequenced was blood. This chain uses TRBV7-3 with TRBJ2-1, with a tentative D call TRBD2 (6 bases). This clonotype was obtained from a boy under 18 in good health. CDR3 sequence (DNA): TGTGCCAGCAGCCCGGGGGTCTTCAATGAGCAGTTCTTC. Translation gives CASSPGVFNEQFF.